A selection of T cell receptor beta chains follows, all from one sample in a study of glioma-infiltrating T cells after dendritic cell vaccination. TCRdb's table, derived via immunoSEQ multiplex PCR, lists solely in-frame clones and lacks some. The table has under 100,000 clones, around three quarters seen once. Sequencing used blood, obtained before dendritic cell vaccination. The receptors shown here come from a human donor with glioblastoma. CDR3s include the opening cysteine and the closing phenylalanine or tryptophan. Fields, in order: V gene, CDR3 length, J gene, CDR3 protein.

>TRBV10-3|14|TRBJ2-1
CAITSSGFYNEQFF
>TRBV27|14|TRBJ1-1
CASKLTGAKIEAFF
>TRBV5-1|15|TRBJ2-3
CASSLVGGGTDTQYF
>TRBV27|16|TRBJ2-4
CASRTGERLAKNIQYF
>TRBV30|14|TRBJ2-7
CAWMGHSTTYEQYF
>TRBV10-1|18|TRBJ2-3
CASSESGLAGDTPDTQYF
>TRBV4-2|15|TRBJ1-2
CASSQDPTVNYGYTF
>TRBV4-1|14|TRBJ1-2
CASSQVDRNYGYTF
>TRBV5-1|16|TRBJ2-2
CASTFLGGADTGELFF
>TRBV28|15|TRBJ2-1
CASSLGEGRDNEQFF
>TRBV7-2|18|TRBJ2-1
CASSFGWASGGPYNEQFF
>TRBV19|15|TRBJ2-7
CASSPWTGSSYEQYF
>TRBV30|13|TRBJ1-2
CAWNPQANYGYTF
>TRBV5-1|14|TRBJ2-7
CASSLDRRVYEQYF
>TRBV19|18|TRBJ2-7
CASSMDHGGSGRKYEQYF
>TRBV6-6|12|TRBJ2-2
CASNQGTGELFF
>TRBV7-2|13|TRBJ2-1
CASSFGSHNEQFF
>TRBV27|14|TRBJ1-1
CASSLGTGYTEAFF
>TRBV5-1|18|TRBJ2-7
CASSLGTSGGDWTYEQYF
>TRBV25-1|15|TRBJ2-2
CASSVGQGDTGELFF
>TRBV9|15|TRBJ2-7
CASSEESVPSYEQYF
>TRBV9|13|TRBJ2-5
CASSVATSETQYF
>TRBV25-1|17|TRBJ2-7
CASSETLFAGGQYEQYF
>TRBV7-8|14|TRBJ1-1
CASSHDREFTEAFF
>TRBV2|13|TRBJ1-1
CASSERQNTEAFF
>TRBV14|16|TRBJ2-7
CASSPGLAGLRYEQYF
>TRBV5-1|14|TRBJ1-1
CASSVGQANTEAFF
>TRBV7-9|14|TRBJ2-1
CASSRTGDYNEQFF
>TRBV6-1|14|TRBJ1-1
CASRWTVFNTEAFF
>TRBV18|14|TRBJ2-7
CASSPGGNSYEQYF
>TRBV6-6|12|TRBJ1-5
CASTDFNQPQHF
>TRBV5-1|19|TRBJ1-6
CASSLGTGTLADYNSPLHF
>TRBV27|14|TRBJ2-5
CASSSGSTRETQYF
>TRBV5-4|15|TRBJ1-3
CASSLGTASGNTIYF
>TRBV10-3|15|TRBJ1-3
CAINSVPGAGNTIYF
>TRBV6-6|14|TRBJ1-2
CASSEGQLNYGYTF
>TRBV5-4|13|TRBJ2-7
CASSLDRYYEQYF
>TRBV7-6|14|TRBJ2-2
CASSPQTGTGELFF
>TRBV5-1|14|TRBJ2-2
CASSLEVGLGELFF
>TRBV5-4|13|TRBJ2-5
CASSFGQQETQYF
>TRBV5-1|14|TRBJ2-2
CASSPAGDTGELFF
>TRBV27|14|TRBJ1-6
CASRSPGANSPLHF